This entry features one T cell receptor beta chain sequence. The data stem from a study of T cell repertoires in aging, cancer and after chemotherapy. A mixed TRB-A/B primer pool amplified rearranged TRB by multiplex touch-down PCR. MiXCR was run by TCRdb on the multiplex PCR reads, yielding one entry per CDR3 protein. This table has some 5,400 distinct CDR3 sequences, around a third appearing once. This CDR3 contains 13 residues. V was shortened by 7 bases and J by 7 bases, with 16 bases between the two germline ends. Peripheral blood genomic DNA, not sorted cells or RNA, was the template. V is TRBV12-3 or TRBV12-4 and J is TRBJ1-2; tentative D call: TRBD1 (5 bases). Material: blood. The clonotype comes from a human donor with a blood cancer. The CDR3 coding sequence is TGTGCCAGCACCCTGGGGGGAGTTCGTGGCTACACCTTC. Protein sequence: CASTLGGVRGYTF.